The 10 T cell receptor beta chains below come from one sample, sequenced in a study of shared clonotypes between healthy human individuals. Only CD45RO-negative cells positively selected for CCR7 counted as naive CD8 cells, so terminally differentiated effector memory CD45RA+ cells were excluded. Assay: immunoSEQ multiplex PCR; the TCRdb copy retains only in-frame clones and omits some. This sample has about 2 million clones; less than 95% occur once, and the top ten carry 0.85% to 1.2%. The sequencing input was naive CD8+ T cells sorted from blood. The receptor source for this set is a man aged 18 to 30 in good health.

This chain joins TRBV9 and TRBJ2-5; perhaps D is TRBD1 or TRBD2 (5 bases each). The CDR3 has 14 amino acids. The germline V gene encodes CDR1 SGDLS and CDR2 YYNGEE. Trimming removed 1 base from V and 9 bases from J, with 16 bases in between. The chain's CDR3 is CASSVQGGLSPQYF. DNA of the CDR3: TGTGCCAGCAGCGTACAGGGCGGGTTGTCCCCCCAGTACTTC.

The rearrangement uses TRBV6-6 and TRBJ2-1; D tentatively reads TRBD1 or TRBD2 (5 bases each). The CDR3 covers 12 residues. Germline V gene lookup returns CDR1 MNHNY and CDR2 SVGAGI (reference sequence). Trimming pared 11 bases from V and 2 bases from J, leaving 10 bases between. The CDR3 DNA is TGTGCCGGGGGTTCCGCCTACAATGAGCAGTTCTTC. Translation gives CAGGSAYNEQFF.

Concerning this clone itself: This sample also contains other DNA sequences that code for the same CDR3. The rearrangement joins TRBV4-1 to TRBJ2-5; TRBD2 matches at 7 bases. This CDR3 has 14 amino acids. Germline V lookup: CDR1 MGHRA, CDR2 YSYEKL. Trimming took 4 bases from V and 1 from J; bases not matched to a gene: 3. The DNA for the CDR3 is TGCGCCAGCAGCCCCAGCGGGGTCCAAGAGACCCAGTACTTC. It is translated as CASSPSGVQETQYF.

V gene TRBV27 combines with J gene TRBJ1-5; D not certain. Germline V gene data show CDR1 as MNHEY and CDR2 as SMNVEV (reference sequence). CDR3 length equals 14 residues. V was clipped by 7 bases and J by 1 base, with 11 bases between them. The CDR3 sequence is CASTWGGSNQPQHF. In DNA, the CDR3 is TGTGCCAGCACTTGGGGAGGGAGCAATCAGCCCCAGCATTTT.

Comment on this clone: This CDR3 is also generated by other DNA sequences in the sample. The rearrangement links TRBV27 to TRBJ2-2, with D possibly being TRBD2 (6 bases). Germline V lookup: CDR1 MNHEY, CDR2 SMNVEV (reference sequence). V lost 2 bases, J lost 4 bases, and 8 bases lay in between. The CDR3 has 14 residues. The CDR3 DNA reads as TGTGCCAGCAGTTTACGGGGGAGCACCGGGGAGCTGTTTTTT. Translated, it gives CASSLRGSTGELFF.

The V and J genes are TRBV27 and TRBJ2-5, with D possibly matching TRBD2 (5 bases). V was clipped by 0 bases and J by 5 bases, with 10 bases between them. The CDR3 has 14 amino acids. CDR1 and CDR2 (germline): MNHEY, SMNVEV (reference sequence). CDR3 bases: TGTGCCAGCAGTTTATCCGGGGTTAGGGAGACCCAGTACTTC. Translated, it gives CASSLSGVRETQYF.

The chain has TRBV2 and TRBJ2-1; D uncertain. The germline gives CDR1 SNHLY, CDR2 FYNNEI. The length of the CDR3 is 11 residues. V was cut by 8 bases and J by 8 bases, with 10 bases left in between. The CDR3 coding sequence is TGTGCCAGCTGTGGCCTCGATGAGCAGTTCTTC. Encoded protein: CASCGLDEQFF.

This chain uses TRBV27 with TRBJ2-3; no clear D gene. The CDR3 is made up of 13 amino acids. The V gene's germline CDR1 is MNHEY and CDR2 SMNVEV (reference sequence). V dropped 6 bases and J dropped 1 base, with 8 bases sitting between them. CDR3 DNA sequence: TGTGCCAGCAGACCGTCTGGCACAGATACGCAGTATTTT. This codes for CASRPSGTDTQYF.

J is TRBJ2-1 and V is TRBV6-6; 7 bases align to TRBD2. In germline, CDR1 is MNHNY, CDR2 SVGAGI (reference sequence). CDR3 length: 16 residues. The trim removed 0 bases at V and 8 bases at J, leaving 10 bases unmatched. CDR3 in DNA: TGTGCCAGCAGTTACTCCGGACTAGAGGGGACGGATGAGCAGTTCTTC. Protein: CASSYSGLEGTDEQFF.

The V gene is TRBV9, the J gene TRBJ1-1; D unclear. The V end lost 0 bases, the J end lost 7 bases, and 10 bases lay between the germline ends. This CDR3 is 13 amino acids long. Germline CDR1 and CDR2: SGDLS and YYNGEE. The CDR3 sequence is CASSVDGFGEAFF. In nucleotides, the CDR3 is TGTGCCAGCAGCGTAGATGGGTTTGGTGAAGCTTTCTTT.